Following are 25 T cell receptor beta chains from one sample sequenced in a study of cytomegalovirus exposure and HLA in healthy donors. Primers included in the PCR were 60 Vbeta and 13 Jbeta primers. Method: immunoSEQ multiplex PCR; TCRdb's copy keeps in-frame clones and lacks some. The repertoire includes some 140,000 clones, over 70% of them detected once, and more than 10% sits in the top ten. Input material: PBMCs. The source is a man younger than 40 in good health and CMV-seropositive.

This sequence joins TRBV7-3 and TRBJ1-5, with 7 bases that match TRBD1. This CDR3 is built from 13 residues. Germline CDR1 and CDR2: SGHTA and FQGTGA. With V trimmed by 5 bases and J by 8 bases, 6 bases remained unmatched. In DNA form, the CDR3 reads TGTGCCAGCAGCCCCGACAGGGCCGAGCCCCAGCATTTT. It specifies CASSPDRAEPQHF.

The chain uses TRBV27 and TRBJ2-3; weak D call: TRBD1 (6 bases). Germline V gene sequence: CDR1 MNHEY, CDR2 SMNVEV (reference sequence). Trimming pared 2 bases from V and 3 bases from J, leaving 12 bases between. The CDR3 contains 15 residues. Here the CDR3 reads CASSLPGAGTDTQYF. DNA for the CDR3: TGTGCCAGCAGTTTACCAGGGGCTGGTACAGATACGCAGTATTTT.

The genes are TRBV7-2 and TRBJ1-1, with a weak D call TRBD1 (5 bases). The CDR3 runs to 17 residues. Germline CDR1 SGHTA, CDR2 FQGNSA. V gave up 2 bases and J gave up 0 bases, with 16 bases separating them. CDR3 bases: TGTGCCAGCAGCTTACCCCTCGGGGGAAAGCTGAACACTGAAGCTTTCTTT. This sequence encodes CASSLPLGGKLNTEAFF.

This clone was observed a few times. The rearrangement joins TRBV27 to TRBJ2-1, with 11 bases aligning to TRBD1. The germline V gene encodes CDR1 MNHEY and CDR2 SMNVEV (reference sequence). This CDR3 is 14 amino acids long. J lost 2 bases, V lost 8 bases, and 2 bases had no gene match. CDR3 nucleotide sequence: TGTGCCAGCGGGACAGGGGGGCCCTACAATGAGCAGTTCTTC. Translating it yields CASGTGGPYNEQFF.

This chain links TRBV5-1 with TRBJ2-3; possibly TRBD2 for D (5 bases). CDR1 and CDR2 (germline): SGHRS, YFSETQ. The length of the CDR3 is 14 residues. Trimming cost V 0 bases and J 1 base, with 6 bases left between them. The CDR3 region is CASSLGLRTDTQYF. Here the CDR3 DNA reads TGCGCCAGCAGCTTGGGACTACGCACAGATACGCAGTATTTT.

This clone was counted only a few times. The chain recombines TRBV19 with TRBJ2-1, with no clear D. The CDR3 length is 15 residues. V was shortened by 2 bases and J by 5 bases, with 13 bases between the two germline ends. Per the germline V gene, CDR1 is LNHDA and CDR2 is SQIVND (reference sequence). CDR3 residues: CASSIRTNPNNEQFF. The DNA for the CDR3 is TGTGCCAGTAGTATAAGAACTAATCCTAACAATGAGCAGTTCTTC.

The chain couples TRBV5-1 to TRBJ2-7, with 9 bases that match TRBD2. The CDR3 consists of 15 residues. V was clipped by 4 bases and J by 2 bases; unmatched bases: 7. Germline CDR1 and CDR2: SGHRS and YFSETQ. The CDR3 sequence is CASSPGVAGAYEQYF. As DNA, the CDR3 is TGCGCCAGCAGCCCCGGGGTAGCGGGAGCCTACGAGCAGTACTTC.

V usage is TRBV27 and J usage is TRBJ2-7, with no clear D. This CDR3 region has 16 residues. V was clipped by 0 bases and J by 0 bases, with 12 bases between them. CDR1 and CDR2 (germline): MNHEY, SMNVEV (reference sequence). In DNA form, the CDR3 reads TGTGCCAGCAGTTTATCGTACCCGACACCCTCCTACGAGCAGTACTTC. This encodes CASSLSYPTPSYEQYF.

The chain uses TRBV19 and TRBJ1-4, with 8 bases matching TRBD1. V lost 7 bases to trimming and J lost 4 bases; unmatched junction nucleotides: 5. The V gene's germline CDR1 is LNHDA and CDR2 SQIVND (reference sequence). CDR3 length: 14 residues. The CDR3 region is CASKVQGGNEKLFF. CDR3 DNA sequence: TGTGCCAGTAAAGTACAGGGGGGTAATGAAAAACTGTTTTTT.

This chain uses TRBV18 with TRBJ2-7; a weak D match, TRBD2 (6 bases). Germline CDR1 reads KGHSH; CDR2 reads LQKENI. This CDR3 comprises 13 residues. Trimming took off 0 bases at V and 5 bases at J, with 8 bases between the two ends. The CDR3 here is CASSPPGGNEQYF. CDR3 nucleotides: TGTGCCAGCTCACCACCGGGGGGAAACGAGCAGTACTTC. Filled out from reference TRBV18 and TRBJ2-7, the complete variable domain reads NAGVMQNPRHLVRRRGQEARLRCSPMKGHSHVYWYRQLPEEGLKFMVYLQKENIIDESGMPKERFSAEFPKEGPSILRIQQVVRGDSAAYFCASSPPGGNEQYFGPGTRLTVT.

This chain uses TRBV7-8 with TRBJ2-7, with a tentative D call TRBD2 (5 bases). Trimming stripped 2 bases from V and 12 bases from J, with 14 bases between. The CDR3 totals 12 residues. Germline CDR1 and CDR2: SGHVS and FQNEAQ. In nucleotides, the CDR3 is TGTGCCAGCAGCTTAAGGGCCTGGGAGTCGTACTTC. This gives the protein CASSLRAWESYF.

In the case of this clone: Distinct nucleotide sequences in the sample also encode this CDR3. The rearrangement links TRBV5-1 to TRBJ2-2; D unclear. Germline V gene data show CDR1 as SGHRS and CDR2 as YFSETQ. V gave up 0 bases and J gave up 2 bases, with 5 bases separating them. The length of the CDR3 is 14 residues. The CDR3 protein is CASSLGSNTGELFF. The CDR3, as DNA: TGCGCCAGCAGCTTGGGTAGCAACACCGGGGAGCTGTTTTTT.

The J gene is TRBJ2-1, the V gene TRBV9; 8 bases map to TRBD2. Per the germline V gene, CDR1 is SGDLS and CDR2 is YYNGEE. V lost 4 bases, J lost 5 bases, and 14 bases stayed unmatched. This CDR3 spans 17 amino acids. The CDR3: CASSRNVGGRTNNEQFF. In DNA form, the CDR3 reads TGTGCCAGCAGCCGAAACGTTGGCGGGAGGACCAACAATGAGCAGTTCTTC.

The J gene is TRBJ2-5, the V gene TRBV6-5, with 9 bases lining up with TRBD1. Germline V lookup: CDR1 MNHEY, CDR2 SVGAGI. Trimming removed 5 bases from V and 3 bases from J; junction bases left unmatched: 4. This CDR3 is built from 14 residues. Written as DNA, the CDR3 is TGTGCCAGCAGTCTTCGGACAGGGGAAGAGACCCAGTACTTC. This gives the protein CASSLRTGEETQYF.

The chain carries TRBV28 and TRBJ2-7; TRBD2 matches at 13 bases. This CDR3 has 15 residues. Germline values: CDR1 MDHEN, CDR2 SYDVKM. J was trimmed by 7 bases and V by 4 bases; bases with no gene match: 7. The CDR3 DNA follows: TGTGCCAGCAGTTCCGCCGGGACTAGCGGGAAAGAGCAGTACTTC. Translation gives CASSSAGTSGKEQYF.

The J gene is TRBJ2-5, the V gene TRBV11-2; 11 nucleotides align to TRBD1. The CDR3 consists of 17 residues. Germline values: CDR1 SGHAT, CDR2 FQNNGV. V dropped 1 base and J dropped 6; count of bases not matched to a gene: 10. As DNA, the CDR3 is TGTGCCAGCAGCTTAGGATCCCGGACAGGGGGCTTGAAGACCCAGTACTTC. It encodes CASSLGSRTGGLKTQYF.

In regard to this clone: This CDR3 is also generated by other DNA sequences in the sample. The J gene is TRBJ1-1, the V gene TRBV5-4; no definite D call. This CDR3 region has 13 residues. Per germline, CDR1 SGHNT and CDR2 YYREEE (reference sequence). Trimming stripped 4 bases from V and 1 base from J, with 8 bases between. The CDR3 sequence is CASSPGQNTEAFF. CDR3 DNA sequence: TGTGCCAGCAGCCCGGGTCAGAACACTGAAGCTTTCTTT.

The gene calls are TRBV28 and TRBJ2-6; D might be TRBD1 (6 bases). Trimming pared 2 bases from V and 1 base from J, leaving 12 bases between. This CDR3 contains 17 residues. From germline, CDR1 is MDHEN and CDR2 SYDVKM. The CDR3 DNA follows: TGTGCCAGCAGTTTACCCTTTAGGGGGTCTGGGGCCAACGTCCTGACTTTC. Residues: CASSLPFRGSGANVLTF.

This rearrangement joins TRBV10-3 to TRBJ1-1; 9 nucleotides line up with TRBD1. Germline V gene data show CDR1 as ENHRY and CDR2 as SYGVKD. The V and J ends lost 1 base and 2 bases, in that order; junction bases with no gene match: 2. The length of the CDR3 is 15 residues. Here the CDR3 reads CAISELDRGNTEAFF. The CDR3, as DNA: TGTGCCATCAGTGAGTTGGACAGGGGCAACACTGAAGCTTTCTTT.

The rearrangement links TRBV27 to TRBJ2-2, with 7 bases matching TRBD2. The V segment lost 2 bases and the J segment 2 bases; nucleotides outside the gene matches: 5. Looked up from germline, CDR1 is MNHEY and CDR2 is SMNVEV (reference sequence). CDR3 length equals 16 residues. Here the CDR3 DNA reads TGTGCCAGCAGTTTACGCAGCGGGACTAACACCGGGGAGCTGTTTTTT. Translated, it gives CASSLRSGTNTGELFF.

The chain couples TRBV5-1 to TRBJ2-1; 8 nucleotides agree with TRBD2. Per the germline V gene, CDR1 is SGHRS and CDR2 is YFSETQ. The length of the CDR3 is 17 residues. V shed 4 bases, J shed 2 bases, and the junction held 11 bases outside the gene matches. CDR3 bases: TGCGCCAGCAGCGCACAACCGGGACTAGAGGCCTACAATGAGCAGTTCTTC. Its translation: CASSAQPGLEAYNEQFF.

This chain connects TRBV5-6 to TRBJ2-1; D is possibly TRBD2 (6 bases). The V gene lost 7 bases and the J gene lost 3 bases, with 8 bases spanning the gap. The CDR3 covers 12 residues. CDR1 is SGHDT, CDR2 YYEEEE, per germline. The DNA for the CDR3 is TGTGCCAGCTCCGGGAGCTACAATGAGCAGTTCTTC. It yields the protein CASSGSYNEQFF.

The CDR3 loop is CASSTSEYYEQYF. Written as DNA, the CDR3 is TGCGCCAGCAGTACTAGCGAGTACTACGAGCAGTACTTC. This sequence joins TRBV10-2 and TRBJ2-7; 7 bases are shared with TRBD2. Germline V gene sequence: CDR1 WSHSY, CDR2 SAAADI. The CDR3 consists of 13 residues. J gave up 3 bases and V 5 bases, and 4 bases lay outside the gene matches.

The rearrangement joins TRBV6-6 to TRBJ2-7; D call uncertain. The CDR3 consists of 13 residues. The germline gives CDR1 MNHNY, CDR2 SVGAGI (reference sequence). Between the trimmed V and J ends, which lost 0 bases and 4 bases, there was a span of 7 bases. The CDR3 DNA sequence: TGTGCCAGCAGTTACTCAGCGCTGTACGAGCAGTACTTC. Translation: CASSYSALYEQYF.

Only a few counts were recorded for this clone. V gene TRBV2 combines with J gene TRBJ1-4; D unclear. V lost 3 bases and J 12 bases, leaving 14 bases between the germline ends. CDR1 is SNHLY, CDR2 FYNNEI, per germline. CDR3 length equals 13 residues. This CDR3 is CASSDSGPGELFF. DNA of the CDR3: TGTGCCAGCAGTGATTCCGGTCCCGGGGAACTGTTTTTT.